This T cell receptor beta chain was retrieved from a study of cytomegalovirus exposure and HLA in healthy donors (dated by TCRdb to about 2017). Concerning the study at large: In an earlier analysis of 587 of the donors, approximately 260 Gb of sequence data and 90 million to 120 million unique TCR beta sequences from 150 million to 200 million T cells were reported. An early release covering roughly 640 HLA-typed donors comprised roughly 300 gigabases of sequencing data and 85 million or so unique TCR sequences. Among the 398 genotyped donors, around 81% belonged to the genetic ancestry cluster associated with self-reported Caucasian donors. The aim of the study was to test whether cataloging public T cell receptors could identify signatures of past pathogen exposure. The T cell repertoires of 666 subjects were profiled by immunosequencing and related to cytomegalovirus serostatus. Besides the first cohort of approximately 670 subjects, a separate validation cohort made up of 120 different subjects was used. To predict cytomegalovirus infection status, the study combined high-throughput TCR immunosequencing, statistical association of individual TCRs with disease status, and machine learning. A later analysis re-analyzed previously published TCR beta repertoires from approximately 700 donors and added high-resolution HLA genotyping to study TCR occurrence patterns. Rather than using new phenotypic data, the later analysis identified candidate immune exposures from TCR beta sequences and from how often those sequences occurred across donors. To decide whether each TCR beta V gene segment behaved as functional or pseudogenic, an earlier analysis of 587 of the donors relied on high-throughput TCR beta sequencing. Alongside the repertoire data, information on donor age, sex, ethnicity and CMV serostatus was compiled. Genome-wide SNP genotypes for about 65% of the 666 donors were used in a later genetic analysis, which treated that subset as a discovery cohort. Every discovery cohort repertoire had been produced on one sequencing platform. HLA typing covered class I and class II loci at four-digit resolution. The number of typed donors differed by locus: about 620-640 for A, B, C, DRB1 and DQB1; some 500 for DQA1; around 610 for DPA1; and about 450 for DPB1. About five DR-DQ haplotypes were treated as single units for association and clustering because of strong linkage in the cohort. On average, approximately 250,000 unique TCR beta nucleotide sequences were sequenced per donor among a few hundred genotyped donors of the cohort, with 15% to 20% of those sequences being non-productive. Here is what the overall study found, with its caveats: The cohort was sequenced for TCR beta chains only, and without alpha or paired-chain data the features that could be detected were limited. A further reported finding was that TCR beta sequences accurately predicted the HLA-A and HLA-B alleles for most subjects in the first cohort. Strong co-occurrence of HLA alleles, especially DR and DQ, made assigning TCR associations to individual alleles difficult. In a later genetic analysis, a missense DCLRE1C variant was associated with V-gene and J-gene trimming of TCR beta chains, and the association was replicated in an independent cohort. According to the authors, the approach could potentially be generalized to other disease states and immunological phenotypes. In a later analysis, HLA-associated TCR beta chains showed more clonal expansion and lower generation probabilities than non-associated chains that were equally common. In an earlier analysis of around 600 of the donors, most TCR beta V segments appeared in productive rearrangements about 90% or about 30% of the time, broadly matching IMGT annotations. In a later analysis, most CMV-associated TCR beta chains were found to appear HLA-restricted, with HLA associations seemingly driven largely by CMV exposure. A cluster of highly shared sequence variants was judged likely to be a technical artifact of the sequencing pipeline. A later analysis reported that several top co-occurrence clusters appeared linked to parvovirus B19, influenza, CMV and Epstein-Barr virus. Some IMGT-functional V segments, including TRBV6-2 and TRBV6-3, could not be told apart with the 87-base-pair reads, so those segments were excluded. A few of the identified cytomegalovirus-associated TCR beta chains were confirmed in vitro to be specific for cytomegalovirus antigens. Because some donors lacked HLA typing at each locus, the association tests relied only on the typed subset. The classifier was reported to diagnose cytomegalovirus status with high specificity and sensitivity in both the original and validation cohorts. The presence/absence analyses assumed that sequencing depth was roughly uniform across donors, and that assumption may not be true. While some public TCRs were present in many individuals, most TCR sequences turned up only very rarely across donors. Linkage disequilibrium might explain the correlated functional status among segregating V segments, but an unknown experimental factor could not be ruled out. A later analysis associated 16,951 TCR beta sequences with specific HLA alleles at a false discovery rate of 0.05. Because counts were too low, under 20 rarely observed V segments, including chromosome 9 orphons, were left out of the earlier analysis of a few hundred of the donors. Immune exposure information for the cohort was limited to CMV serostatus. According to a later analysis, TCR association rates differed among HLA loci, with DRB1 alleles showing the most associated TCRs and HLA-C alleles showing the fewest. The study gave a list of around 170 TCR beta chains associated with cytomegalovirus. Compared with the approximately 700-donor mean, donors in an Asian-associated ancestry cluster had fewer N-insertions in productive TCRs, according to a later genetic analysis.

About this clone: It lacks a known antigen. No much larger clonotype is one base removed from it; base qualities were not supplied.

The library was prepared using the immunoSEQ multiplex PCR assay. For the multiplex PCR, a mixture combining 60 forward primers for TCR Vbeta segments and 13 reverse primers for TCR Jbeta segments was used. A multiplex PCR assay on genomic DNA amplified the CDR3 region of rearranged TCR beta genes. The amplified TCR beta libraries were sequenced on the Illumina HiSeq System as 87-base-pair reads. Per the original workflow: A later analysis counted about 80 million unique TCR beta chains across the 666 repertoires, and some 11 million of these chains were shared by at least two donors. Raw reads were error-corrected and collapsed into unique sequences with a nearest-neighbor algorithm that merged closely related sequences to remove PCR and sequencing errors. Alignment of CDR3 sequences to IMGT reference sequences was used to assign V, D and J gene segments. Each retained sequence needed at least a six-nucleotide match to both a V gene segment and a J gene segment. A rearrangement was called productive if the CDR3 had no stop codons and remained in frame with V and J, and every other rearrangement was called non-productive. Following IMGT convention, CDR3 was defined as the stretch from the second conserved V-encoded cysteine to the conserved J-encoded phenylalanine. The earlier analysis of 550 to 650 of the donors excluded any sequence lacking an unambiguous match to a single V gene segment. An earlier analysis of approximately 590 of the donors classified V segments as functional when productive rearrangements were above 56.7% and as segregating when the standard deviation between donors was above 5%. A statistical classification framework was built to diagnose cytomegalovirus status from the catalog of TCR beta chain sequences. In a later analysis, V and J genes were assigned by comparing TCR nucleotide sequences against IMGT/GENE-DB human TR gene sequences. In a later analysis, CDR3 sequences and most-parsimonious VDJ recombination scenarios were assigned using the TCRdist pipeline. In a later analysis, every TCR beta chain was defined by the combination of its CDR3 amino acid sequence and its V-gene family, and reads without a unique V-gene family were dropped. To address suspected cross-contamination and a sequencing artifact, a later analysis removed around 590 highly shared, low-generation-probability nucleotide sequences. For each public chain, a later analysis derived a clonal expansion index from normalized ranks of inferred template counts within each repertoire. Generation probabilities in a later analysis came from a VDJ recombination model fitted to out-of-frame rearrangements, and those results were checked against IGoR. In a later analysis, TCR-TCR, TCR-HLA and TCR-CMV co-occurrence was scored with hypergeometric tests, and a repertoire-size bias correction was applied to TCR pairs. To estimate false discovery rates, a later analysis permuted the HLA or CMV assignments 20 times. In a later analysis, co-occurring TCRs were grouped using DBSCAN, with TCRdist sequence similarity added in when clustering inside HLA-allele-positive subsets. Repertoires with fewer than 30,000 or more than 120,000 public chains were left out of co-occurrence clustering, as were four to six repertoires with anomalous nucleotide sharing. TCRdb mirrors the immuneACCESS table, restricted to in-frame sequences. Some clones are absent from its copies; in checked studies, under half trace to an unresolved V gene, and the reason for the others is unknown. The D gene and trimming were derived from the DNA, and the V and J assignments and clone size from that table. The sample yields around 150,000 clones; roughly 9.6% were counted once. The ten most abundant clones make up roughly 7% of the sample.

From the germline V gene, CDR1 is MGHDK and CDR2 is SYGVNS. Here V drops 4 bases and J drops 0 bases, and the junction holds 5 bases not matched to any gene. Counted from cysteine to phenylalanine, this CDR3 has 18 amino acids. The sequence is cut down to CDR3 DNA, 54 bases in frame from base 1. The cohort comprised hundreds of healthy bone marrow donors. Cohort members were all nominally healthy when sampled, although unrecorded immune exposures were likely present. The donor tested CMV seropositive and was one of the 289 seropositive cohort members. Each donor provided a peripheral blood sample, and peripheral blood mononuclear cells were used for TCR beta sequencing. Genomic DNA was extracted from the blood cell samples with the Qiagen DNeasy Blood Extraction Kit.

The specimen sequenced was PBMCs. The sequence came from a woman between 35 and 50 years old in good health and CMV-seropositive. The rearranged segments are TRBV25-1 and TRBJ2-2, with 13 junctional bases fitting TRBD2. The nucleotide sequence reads TGTGCCAGCAGTGGCCTGACTAGCGGGGGGTCGAACACCGGGGAGCTGTTTTTT. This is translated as CASSGLTSGGSNTGELFF. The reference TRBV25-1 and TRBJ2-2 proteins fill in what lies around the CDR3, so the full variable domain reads EADIYQTPRYLVIGTGKKITLECSQTMGHDKMYWYQQDPGMELHLIHYSYGVNSTEKGDLSSESTVSRIRTEHFPLTLESARPSHTSQYLCASSGLTSGGSNTGELFFGEGSRLTVL.